The rows below give T cell receptor beta chains drawn from one sample of a study of Graves' ophthalmopathy and Graves' hyperthyroidism. Each CDR3 protein gets one entry after TCRdb re-called the multiplex PCR reads with MiXCR. The data hold 200,000 to 250,000 distinct CDR3 sequences, with roughly a fifth observed a single time. The sequenced material came from peripheral blood. The receptors stem from a woman aged 45 to 65 with Graves' ophthalmopathy. Both conserved end residues are part of each CDR3. A D gene is named only where the DNA matches it firmly. Not all rows give a size; the values are once, few, many and, for expanded clones, a class.

abundance: many; j_gene: TRBJ1-3; d_gene: TRBD1; v_gene: TRBV9; CDR3nt: TGTGCCAGCAGCGTAGCCGGGACAGCCTCTGGAAACACCATATATTTT; CDR3aa: CASSVAGTASGNTIYF
abundance: many; j_gene: TRBJ1-2; d_gene: .; v_gene: TRBV5-1; CDR3nt: TGCGCCAGCAGCTTGCGGGCAGGGGATGGCTACACCTTC; CDR3aa: CASSLRAGDGYTF
abundance: many; j_gene: TRBJ2-7; d_gene: TRBD1; v_gene: TRBV6-5; CDR3nt: TGTGCCACCGTCGACAGGGAGTACGAGCAGTACTTC; CDR3aa: CATVDREYEQYF
abundance: .; j_gene: TRBJ2-5; d_gene: TRBD1; v_gene: TRBV6-5; CDR3nt: TGTGCCAGCAGTTATTCCGGGACAGGGATGTTGAAGACCCAGTACTTC; CDR3aa: CASSYSGTGMLKTQYF
abundance: many; j_gene: TRBJ2-2; d_gene: .; v_gene: TRBV7-2; CDR3nt: TGTGCCAGCAGCCGAACGACCGGGGAGCTGTTTTTT; CDR3aa: CASSRTTGELFF
abundance: .; j_gene: TRBJ2-6; d_gene: TRBD1; v_gene: TRBV18; CDR3nt: TGTGCCAGCTCACCTGGACAGGCTGGGGCCAACGTCCTGACTTTC; CDR3aa: CASSPGQAGANVLTF
abundance: many; j_gene: TRBJ2-7; d_gene: .; v_gene: TRBV20-1; CDR3nt: TGCAGTGCTGCGGGGGGACAGGGTTCCCACGAGCAGTACTTC; CDR3aa: CSAAGGQGSHEQYF
abundance: .; j_gene: TRBJ2-4; d_gene: TRBD2; v_gene: TRBV4-2; CDR3nt: TGTGCCAGCAGCCAAGATAGAAGGCGGGGGTCTTCTTGGTACATTCAGTACTTC; CDR3aa: CASSQDRRRGSSWYIQYF
abundance: many; j_gene: TRBJ2-5; d_gene: .; v_gene: TRBV20-1; CDR3nt: TGCAGTGCTAGAGATCTCGGCAGAGCGCTTCAAGAGACCCAGTACTTC; CDR3aa: CSARDLGRALQETQYF
abundance: many; j_gene: TRBJ2-1; d_gene: .; v_gene: TRBV5-1; CDR3nt: TGCGCCAGCAGCATAGGACAGAGTTACAATGAGCAGTTCTTC; CDR3aa: CASSIGQSYNEQFF
abundance: many; j_gene: TRBJ2-5; d_gene: .; v_gene: TRBV7-7; CDR3nt: TGTGCTAGCAGCGGAGTGCGAGAGACCCAGTACTTC; CDR3aa: CASSGVRETQYF
abundance: many; j_gene: TRBJ1-2; d_gene: .; v_gene: TRBV28; CDR3nt: TGTGCCAGCAGCCTACTACAAGGGAAAGGCTACACCTTC; CDR3aa: CASSLLQGKGYTF
abundance: .; j_gene: TRBJ2-2; d_gene: TRBD1; v_gene: TRBV5-1; CDR3nt: TGCGCCAGCACCCAAAGGGGTGGGACAGGGGACCGGGAGCTGTTTTTT; CDR3aa: CASTQRGGTGDRELFF
abundance: many; j_gene: TRBJ2-5; d_gene: .; v_gene: TRBV20-1; CDR3nt: TGCAGTGCTAGAGCCCCCGGTACGGGGGCCCAGTACTTC; CDR3aa: CSARAPGTGAQYF
abundance: few; j_gene: TRBJ2-5; d_gene: .; v_gene: TRBV5-5; CDR3nt: TGTGCCAGCAGCTTGGTCCCAGGGTCGGAGACCCAGTACTTC; CDR3aa: CASSLVPGSETQYF
abundance: .; j_gene: TRBJ2-2; d_gene: TRBD1; v_gene: TRBV27; CDR3nt: TGTGCCAGCAGTTCCTATCTCTGGACAGGGAACACCGGGGAGCTGTTTTTT; CDR3aa: CASSSYLWTGNTGELFF
abundance: many; j_gene: TRBJ2-5; d_gene: TRBD2; v_gene: TRBV28; CDR3nt: TGTGCCAGCAGTTTATCCACCGGGACTAAAGAGACCCAGTACTTC; CDR3aa: CASSLSTGTKETQYF
abundance: many; j_gene: TRBJ1-5; d_gene: .; v_gene: TRBV4-2; CDR3nt: TGTGCCAGCAGCCCCCAGGGGAAGGGGGATCAGCCCCAGCATTTT; CDR3aa: CASSPQGKGDQPQHF
abundance: .; j_gene: TRBJ1-5; d_gene: TRBD1; v_gene: TRBV6-2/TRBV6-3; CDR3nt: TGTGCCAGCAGTTACTTACAGGGGAATCAGCCCCAGCATTTT; CDR3aa: CASSYLQGNQPQHF
abundance: many; j_gene: TRBJ2-3; d_gene: .; v_gene: TRBV4-2; CDR3nt: TGTGCCAGCAGCCGGGACTTTACAGATACGCAGTATTTT; CDR3aa: CASSRDFTDTQYF
abundance: once; j_gene: TRBJ2-7; d_gene: .; v_gene: TRBV7-2; CDR3nt: TGTGCCAGCAGCCTGGGACTTCCGAGCTCCTACGAGCAGTACTTC; CDR3aa: CASSLGLPSSYEQYF
abundance: many; j_gene: TRBJ2-7; d_gene: TRBD2; v_gene: TRBV20-1; CDR3nt: TGCAGTGCTAGAAATAAGTGGGGACTAGGGGGTTCCTACGAGCAGTACTTC; CDR3aa: CSARNKWGLGGSYEQYF